This passage covers 14 T cell receptor beta chains from one sample sequenced in a study of cytomegalovirus exposure and HLA in healthy donors. Using immunoSEQ multiplex PCR, the repertoire was profiled, and TCRdb retains in-frame clones only, with some absent. This table has roughly 70,000 clones, 85% appearing once. The sequencing input was PBMCs. The receptors were gathered from a young man in good health and CMV-seronegative.

The chain is built from TRBV5-1 and TRBJ2-7; tentative D call: TRBD2 (6 bases). CDR1 and CDR2 (germline): SGHRS, YFSETQ. Trimming removed 3 bases at V and 4 bases at J, with 14 bases between. CDR3 size: 14 residues. For the CDR3, the DNA is TGCGCCAGCAGCTGGGAACTAGCTAAGTACGAGCAGTACTTC. Translated: CASSWELAKYEQYF.

This clone appeared once. The chain carries TRBV2 and TRBJ1-2; TRBD1 matches at 8 bases. Germline V gene sequence: CDR1 SNHLY, CDR2 FYNNEI. Trimming cost V 2 bases and J 6 bases; bases outside gene matches: 8. The CDR3 extends over 15 amino acids. The CDR3 protein is CASSEYGTGINGYTF. The CDR3 nucleotides read TGTGCCAGCAGTGAATACGGGACAGGAATAAATGGCTACACCTTC.

V usage is TRBV5-4 and J usage is TRBJ1-3, with D perhaps matching TRBD1 (5 bases). CDR1 is SGHNT and CDR2 is YYREEE in the germline V gene (reference sequence). This CDR3 is built from 14 residues. Trimming shortened V by 5 bases and J by 0 bases, and 9 bases separated the two germline ends. CDR3 residues: CASSLTVSGNTIYF. In DNA, the CDR3 is TGTGCCAGCAGTCTGACAGTCTCTGGAAACACCATATATTTT.

The V gene is TRBV30, the J gene TRBJ2-5; 9 bases agree with TRBD1. V lost 4 bases and J lost 2; bases outside the gene matches: 2. The CDR3 contains 13 residues. Per germline, CDR1 GTSNPN and CDR2 SVGIG (reference sequence). In DNA form, the CDR3 reads TGTGCCTGGATCGACAGGGGGCAAGAGACCCAGTACTTC. Translating it yields CAWIDRGQETQYF. Full variable domain (missing parts from reference TRBV30 and TRBJ2-5): SQTIHQWPATLVQPVGSPLSLECTVEGTSNPNLYWYRQAAGRGLQLLFYSVGIGQISSEVPQNLSASRPQDRQFILSSKKLLLSDSGFYLCAWIDRGQETQYFGPGTRLLVL.

CDR3 residues: CASSSTGTGRSPLHF. Written as DNA, the CDR3 is TGTGCCAGCAGTTCCACCGGGACAGGGAGGTCACCCCTCCACTTT. This chain joins TRBV28 and TRBJ1-6; TRBD1 matches at 9 bases. Looked up from germline, CDR1 is MDHEN and CDR2 is SYDVKM. V was clipped by 4 bases and J by 10 bases; unmatched bases: 8. The CDR3 consists of 15 residues.

The chain recombines TRBV2 with TRBJ1-4; D not certain. V lost 6 bases and J 2 bases, leaving 13 bases between the germline ends. The CDR3 runs 15 residues. From germline, CDR1 is SNHLY and CDR2 FYNNEI. In DNA, the CDR3 is TGTGCCAGCAGGAACCCAGGCCTTACTAATGAAAAACTGTTTTTT. This sequence encodes CASRNPGLTNEKLFF.

V is TRBV7-2 and J is TRBJ2-3; 7 bases match TRBD2. The CDR3 is 17 residues long. The ends lost 2 bases at V and 2 bases at J; junction bases unmatched: 10. Germline values: CDR1 SGHTA, CDR2 FQGNSA. CDR3 DNA: TGTGCCAGCAGCTTAAACCCCTCAGCGGGGATCACAGATACGCAGTATTTT. Translated: CASSLNPSAGITDTQYF.

V is TRBV7-9 and J is TRBJ2-5, with 10 bases aligning to TRBD2. The CDR3 loop spans 15 amino acids. The J segment lost 4 bases and the V segment lost 0 bases, leaving 2 bases of the junction unmatched. The germline V gene encodes CDR1 SEHNR and CDR2 FQNEAQ (reference sequence). CDR3 DNA sequence: TGTGCCAGCAGCTTAGCACTAGCGGGAACAGAGACCCAGTACTTC. This gives the protein CASSLALAGTETQYF. Filled out from reference TRBV7-9 and TRBJ2-5, the complete variable domain reads DTGVSQNPRHKITKRGQNVTFRCDPISEHNRLYWYRQTLGQGPEFLTYFQNEAQLEKSRLLSDRFSAERPKGSFSTLEIQRTEQGDSAMYLCASSLALAGTETQYFGPGTRLLVL.

V usage is TRBV7-8 and J usage is TRBJ2-1, with 10 bases fitting TRBD2. V dropped 5 bases and J dropped 2; count of bases not matched to a gene: 3. This CDR3 is built from 15 residues. Germline lookup yields CDR1 SGHVS and CDR2 FQNEAQ. This chain's CDR3 is CASSLTSGAYNEQFF. The CDR3 region has the DNA TGTGCCAGCAGCCTCACTAGCGGGGCCTACAATGAGCAGTTCTTC.

This chain connects TRBV28 to TRBJ2-3; weak D call: TRBD2 (7 bases). This CDR3 spans 15 amino acids. The V and J ends lost 2 bases and 1 base respectively, with 10 bases between them. CDR1 and CDR2 from the germline V gene are MDHEN and SYDVKM. The CDR3 loop reads CASSLAGAGTDTQYF. For the CDR3, the DNA is TGTGCCAGCAGTTTAGCGGGGGCAGGCACAGATACGCAGTATTTT.

This clone showed up just once. The chain couples TRBV7-9 to TRBJ2-7; 11 bases are a match to TRBD2. J lost 4 bases, V lost 3 bases, and 11 bases had no gene match. Per germline, CDR1 SEHNR and CDR2 FQNEAQ (reference sequence). This CDR3 is built from 17 residues. CDR3 sequence: CASSFKTGTSGFYEQYV. Here the CDR3 DNA reads TGTGCCAGCAGCTTTAAGACCGGGACTAGCGGCTTTTACGAGCAGTACGTC.

V usage is TRBV2 and J usage is TRBJ2-1; possibly TRBD2 for D (6 bases). The germline V gene encodes CDR1 SNHLY and CDR2 FYNNEI. V was cut by 6 bases and J by 3 bases, with 18 bases left in between. There are 16 residues in the CDR3. The DNA of the CDR3 is TGTGCCAGCAGCCTACCTCCGGGACTCCTCTACAATGAGCAGTTCTTC. The encoded protein is CASSLPPGLLYNEQFF.

This sequence joins TRBV7-3 and TRBJ1-1; possible D gene TRBD1, 5 bases. Trimming left V 6 bases short and J 1 base short, with 9 bases between. This CDR3 has 13 residues. CDR1 is SGHTA and CDR2 is FQGTGA in the germline V gene. The CDR3 DNA is TGTGCCAGCAGTTTACAGGAGAACACTGAAGCTTTCTTT. Encoded protein: CASSLQENTEAFF.

The J gene is TRBJ2-1, the V gene TRBV7-4; D gene uncertain. The germline V gene has CDR1 SGHVT and CDR2 SQSDAQ. Deletions cut 3 bases from V and 10 bases from J, with 10 bases between. The CDR3 has 12 amino acids. The CDR3 nucleotides read TGTGCCAGCAGCTTTATCGTAGTCGAGCAGTTCTTC. Its protein is CASSFIVVEQFF. Complete variable domain (other parts from reference TRBV7-4 and TRBJ2-1): GAGVSQSPRYKVAKRGRDVALRCDSISGHVTLYWYRQTLGQGSEVLTYSQSDAQRDKSGRPSGRFSAERPERSVSTLKIQRTEQGDSAVYLCASSFIVVEQFFGPGTRLTVL.